This TCR beta chain was sequenced during a study of early T cells in non-severe SARS-CoV-2 infection. At the level of the study: Unpaired chains resulted from sequencing bulk RNA of unsorted whole blood.

In its sample, this clonotype was seen many times. The antigen remains unidentified. V was clipped by 0 bases and J by 3 bases, with 9 bases between them. Germline-derived CDR1 and CDR2 are LGHNA and YNFKEQ. This CDR3 has 14 amino acids. Unique molecular identifier tags were affixed to discrete cDNA molecules. TCRdb re-analysed the 5' RACE reads in MiXCR, keeping a single row per CDR3 protein. The sample carries fewer than 65,000 distinct CDR3 sequences, 7.5% to 10% recorded once. Study-level results: Missing private and CD4 specificities, VDJdb matching favored anti-spike CD8 responses.

The specimen sequenced was whole blood. V is TRBV4-2 and J is TRBJ2-7, with D uncertain. The TCR sequence derives from an adult who was a healthcare worker with PCR-confirmed SARS-CoV-2 infection or an uninfected control (not recorded which). CDR3 region: CASSQDAGVYEQYF. The CDR3, as DNA: TGTGCCAGCAGCCAAGACGCTGGGGTCTACGAGCAGTACTTC.